This T cell receptor (beta chain) was sequenced for a study of cytomegalovirus exposure and HLA in healthy donors (dated by TCRdb to between 2016 and 2019). Looking at the study overall: An earlier analysis of 587 of the donors reported around 280 Gb of sequence data and 117 million unique TCR beta sequences obtained from approximately 180 million T cells. To predict cytomegalovirus infection status, the study combined high-throughput TCR immunosequencing, statistical association of individual TCRs with disease status, and machine learning. All discovery cohort repertoires had been generated using a single sequencing platform. Rather than drawing on any new phenotypic data, the later analysis identified candidate immune exposures from TCR beta sequences and the way those sequences occurred across donors. A separate validation cohort of more than 100 different subjects was used in addition to the 666-subject first cohort. Of the approximately 400 genotyped donors, 75% to 85% were placed in the genetic ancestry cluster associated with self-reported Caucasian donors. In a later genetic analysis, genome-wide SNP genotypes for 398 of the 666 donors were used, and that subset was treated as a discovery cohort. Both class I and class II loci were covered by HLA typing, at four-digit resolution. The study was designed to test whether signatures of past pathogen exposure could be identified by cataloging public T cell receptors. The study used immunosequencing to profile the T cell repertoires of 666 subjects and linked those repertoires to cytomegalovirus serostatus. Across 398 genotyped donors of the cohort, an average of approximately 200,000 unique TCR beta nucleotide sequences per donor were sequenced, and 15% to 20% of those sequences were non-productive. Four or five DR-DQ haplotypes were handled as single units for association and clustering because linkage in the cohort was strong. Typing coverage varied by locus: roughly 620-640 donors for A, B, C, DRB1 and DQB1; roughly 510 for DQA1; 600 to 610 for DPA1; more than 450 for DPB1. An early release that covered more than 550 HLA-typed donors contained 250 to 350 gigabases of sequencing data and 75 million to 100 million unique TCR sequences. To decide whether each TCR beta V gene segment behaved as functional or pseudogenic, an earlier analysis of some 600 of the donors relied on high-throughput TCR beta sequencing. A later analysis re-analyzed previously published TCR beta repertoires from 666 donors and added high-resolution HLA genotyping to study TCR occurrence patterns. Donor age, sex, ethnicity and CMV serostatus were compiled together with the repertoire data.

The library relied on the immunoSEQ multiplex PCR assay. A mixture of 60 forward primers for TCR Vbeta segments and 13 reverse primers for TCR Jbeta segments was used in the multiplex PCR. The CDR3 region of rearranged TCR beta genes was amplified from genomic DNA by a multiplex PCR assay. Amplified TCR beta libraries were sequenced as 87-base-pair reads on the Illumina HiSeq System. In the source study's methods: Across the 500 to 700 repertoires, a later analysis counted some 80 million unique TCR beta chains, about 10 million of which were shared by at least two donors. A nearest-neighbor algorithm error-corrected the raw reads and collapsed the reads into unique sequences, merging closely related sequences to remove PCR and sequencing errors. To assign V, D and J gene segments, CDR3 sequences were aligned to IMGT reference sequences. For a sequence to be retained, a match of at least six nucleotides was required to both a V gene segment and a J gene segment. A rearrangement counted as productive if the CDR3 had no stop codons and remained in frame with V and J, and every other rearrangement counted as non-productive. Following IMGT convention, CDR3 was defined as the stretch from the second conserved V-encoded cysteine to the conserved J-encoded phenylalanine. The earlier analysis of about 500 of the donors excluded sequences that lacked an unambiguous match to a single V gene segment. An earlier analysis of just under 600 of the donors called V segments functional above 56.7% productive rearrangements and segregating when the between-donor standard deviation exceeded 5%. To diagnose cytomegalovirus status from the catalog of TCR beta chain sequences, a statistical classification framework was built. In a later analysis, TCR nucleotide sequences were compared against IMGT/GENE-DB human TR gene sequences so that V and J genes could be assigned. The TCRdist pipeline was used in a later analysis to assign CDR3 sequences and most-parsimonious VDJ recombination scenarios. In a later analysis, each TCR beta chain was defined by its CDR3 amino acid sequence together with its V-gene family, and reads lacking a unique V-gene family were excluded. To address suspected cross-contamination and a sequencing artifact, a later analysis removed roughly 640 highly shared, low-generation-probability nucleotide sequences. In a later analysis, a clonal expansion index for each public chain was calculated from normalized within-repertoire ranks of inferred template counts. A later analysis computed generation probabilities with a VDJ recombination model fitted to out-of-frame rearrangements, and checked the results against IGoR. Hypergeometric tests were used in a later analysis to score TCR-TCR, TCR-HLA and TCR-CMV co-occurrence, with a repertoire-size bias correction applied to the TCR pairs. In a later analysis, false discovery rates were estimated by permuting HLA or CMV assignments 20 times. A later analysis grouped co-occurring TCRs with DBSCAN, adding TCRdist sequence similarity when clustering within HLA-allele-positive subsets. Co-occurrence clustering excluded repertoires with fewer than 30,000 or more than 120,000 public chains, plus five with anomalous nucleotide sharing. TCRdb mirrors the immuneACCESS table, restricted to in-frame sequences. Some clones are absent from its copies; in checked studies, under half trace to an unresolved V gene, and the reason for the others is unknown. That table is the source of V, J and clone size, and D and trimming were worked out from the DNA. This sample is represented by about 160,000 clones; around nine tenths of them were singletons. Under 0.95% of the sample belongs to the ten largest clones.

Remarks on this clone: Its antigen is not yet known. The sample holds no much larger clone one base away, and base qualities are not on file.

V has 5 bases trimmed and J has 9 bases trimmed; junction bases matching no gene number 11. The CDR1 and CDR2 encoded by the germline V gene are SGHVS and FQNEAQ. The CDR3 measures 15 amino acids from cysteine to phenylalanine. The DNA shown is the 45-base CDR3, in frame from base 1. The investigation overall reported the following: In a later analysis, 16,951 TCR beta sequences were associated with specific HLA alleles at a false discovery rate of 0.05. An association between a missense DCLRE1C variant and V-gene and J-gene trimming of TCR beta chains was found in a later genetic analysis and replicated in an independent cohort. About 15 rarely observed V segments, including chromosome 9 orphons, were excluded from the earlier analysis of approximately 500 of the donors because counts were too low. Compared with equally common non-associated chains, HLA-associated TCR beta chains in a later analysis were more clonally expanded and had lower generation probabilities. A few of the identified cytomegalovirus-associated TCR beta chains were confirmed in vitro to be specific for cytomegalovirus antigens. Several of the top co-occurrence clusters appeared to be linked to parvovirus B19, influenza, CMV and Epstein-Barr virus, according to a later analysis. A cluster of highly shared sequence variants was judged likely to be a technical artifact of the sequencing pipeline. In this cohort, only TCR beta chains were sequenced, and detectable features were limited by the absence of alpha or paired-chain data. According to a later genetic analysis, donors in an Asian-associated ancestry cluster had fewer N-insertions in productive TCRs than the approximately 630-donor mean. Most TCR sequences were seen in very few donors, while some public TCRs were found in many individuals. Most CMV-associated TCR beta chains appeared to be HLA-restricted in a later analysis, and the HLA associations seemed to be driven largely by CMV exposure. The only immune exposure information available for the cohort was CMV serostatus. When HLA alleles, especially DR and DQ, strongly co-occurred, TCR associations were difficult to assign to individual alleles. A total of some 180 TCR beta chains were listed by the study as associated with cytomegalovirus. The classifier was reported to diagnose cytomegalovirus status with high specificity and sensitivity in both the original cohort and the validation cohort. Some IMGT-functional V segments, including TRBV6-2 and TRBV6-3, could not be distinguished by the 87-base-pair reads and were therefore excluded. The presence/absence analyses assumed that sequencing depth was roughly uniform across donors, and that assumption may not be true. Because HLA typing was missing for some donors at each locus, association tests included only the typed subset. In an earlier analysis of roughly 500 of the donors, most TCR beta V segments appeared in productive rearrangements about 87% or about 30% of the time, broadly matching IMGT annotations. According to a later analysis, TCR association rates differed among HLA loci, with DRB1 alleles showing the most associated TCRs and HLA-C alleles showing the fewest. The authors suggested that the approach could potentially be extended to other disease states and immunological phenotypes. Correlated functional status among segregating V segments might reflect linkage disequilibrium, but an unknown experimental factor could not be ruled out. A further reported finding was that TCR beta sequences accurately predicted the HLA-A and HLA-B alleles for most subjects in the first cohort.

The cohort consisted of 650 to 850 healthy bone marrow donors. Cohort members were all nominally healthy when sampled, although unrecorded immune exposures were likely present. The donor tested CMV seronegative and was one of the 352 seronegative cohort members. Every donor gave a peripheral blood sample, and the peripheral blood mononuclear cells from that sample were used for TCR beta sequencing. The Qiagen DNeasy Blood Extraction Kit was used to extract genomic DNA from the blood cell samples. Sequenced material: PBMCs. The source is a woman in her twenties or thirties in good health and CMV-seronegative. The chain was built from TRBV7-8 and TRBJ1-3; TRBD1 fits 9 bases in the junction. In nucleotide form, the sequence is TGTGCCAGCAGCCCCCGGGACAGGGCCGGGGGCACCATATATTTT. Its product reads: CASSPRDRAGGTIYF.